The clone carrying this T cell receptor beta chain was observed many times. Time point defined: healthy volunteer bleed at 6 weeks. Researchers extracted total RNA from unfractionated whole blood. The source of the sample is a study of human T cells and chemical hapten exposure. Trimming stripped 6 bases from V and 3 bases from J, with 12 bases between. The CDR3 has 13 amino acids. The germline gives CDR1 ENHRY, CDR2 SYGVKD. Each cDNA molecule in the library carried unique molecular identifiers. Via MiXCR, TCRdb re-called the RACE reads, giving one row per CDR3 protein. The data show about 65,000 distinct CDR3 sequences, roughly 6.1% seen once.

The sequenced sample consisted of whole blood. This sequence joins TRBV10-3 and TRBJ2-7, with D possibly TRBD2 on 5 matching bases. This clonotype was obtained from a female donor in good health. Some clones in this sample may be carry-over from other donors' samples. The CDR3 DNA reads as TGTGCCATCAGGCCCCCTACTAGCTACGAGCAGTACTTC. Translation gives CAIRPPTSYEQYF.